One and the same sample provided the 30 T cell receptor beta chains below, sequenced in a study of beta chain features in type 1 diabetes. Expressed TCRB transcripts got sequenced, as all isolated RNA was reverse transcribed. Libraries were prepared by immunoSEQ multiplex PCR; TCRdb keeps only in-frame clonotypes and omits some of them. The top ten clones hold around 0.016% of a sample with a few hundred thousand clones, roughly an eighth of them seen once. Their target antigens are unknown. General observations from the study: Shortening of TCRB CDR3s, moderate but significant, appeared in all four CD4+ subsets of Type 1 diabetes patients.

Material for sequencing was naive CD4+ T cells from blood. These TCRs come from a man between 25 and 39 years old with type 1 diabetes.

The table lists this clone with a few counts. The chain is built from TRBV5-4 and TRBJ2-7, with D maybe TRBD1 (6 bases). In germline, CDR1 is SGHNT, CDR2 YYREEE (reference sequence). This CDR3 spans 15 amino acids. V was trimmed by 4 bases and J by 0 bases, leaving 14 bases between them. The CDR3 sequence is CASSLTTGYSYEQYF. The CDR3 coding sequence is TGTGCCAGCAGCCTTACAACAGGGTACTCCTACGAGCAGTACTTC.

Of note for this clone: Other DNA sequences from this sample encode an identical CDR3 as well. J is TRBJ2-1 and V is TRBV5-1; D possibly corresponds to TRBD2 (5 bases). Trimming stripped 4 bases from V and 0 bases from J, with 11 bases between. Germline loops: CDR1 SGHRS, CDR2 YFSETQ. This CDR3 has 15 amino acids. This CDR3 is CASSPSGSSYNEQFF. CDR3 sequence (DNA): TGCGCCAGCAGCCCGAGCGGTAGCTCCTACAATGAGCAGTTCTTC.

This clone has just a few counts. This chain connects TRBV2 to TRBJ2-1, with TRBD2 matching 13 bases. The J segment lost 9 bases and the V segment lost 2 bases, leaving 1 base of the junction unmatched. Per the germline V gene, CDR1 is SNHLY and CDR2 is FYNNEI. The CDR3 runs 14 residues. As DNA, the CDR3 is TGTGCCAGCAGTGAAAGGACTAGCGGGAGTGAGCAGTTCTTC. This sequence encodes CASSERTSGSEQFF.

The chain has TRBV6-5 and TRBJ2-3, with 7 positions matching TRBD1. V dropped 6 bases and J dropped 6; count of bases not matched to a gene: 6. Germline V gene lookup returns CDR1 MNHEY and CDR2 SVGAGI. CDR3 length equals 13 residues. CDR3 sequence: CASSYDRADTQYF. For the CDR3, the DNA is TGTGCCAGCAGCTACGACAGGGCCGATACGCAGTATTTT.

CDR3 bases: TGCGCCAGCAGCCAAGATGGGTTAGGTCCGGGACAGGGCTACGAGCAGTACTTC. Protein sequence: CASSQDGLGPGQGYEQYF. The chain joins TRBV4-1 to TRBJ2-7; TRBD1 agrees at 9 bases. This CDR3 is built from 18 residues. Germline V gives CDR1 MGHRA, CDR2 YSYEKL. Losses at the gene ends were 0 bases for V and 3 bases for J; bases not matched to a gene: 12.

The chain carries TRBV7-9 and TRBJ1-1; 7 bases agree with TRBD1. Trimming at V came to 5 bases and at J to 1 base, leaving 4 bases not matched to a gene. Per germline, CDR1 SEHNR and CDR2 FQNEAQ (reference sequence). The CDR3 consists of 14 residues. In DNA, the CDR3 is TGTGCCAGCAGCACAGGGACAGCGAACACTGAAGCTTTCTTT. Translated, it gives CASSTGTANTEAFF.

This clone appeared a few times. The V and J genes are TRBV9 and TRBJ2-7; 7 bases are a match to TRBD1. The CDR3 covers 14 residues. The V gene end was trimmed by 2 bases and the J gene end by 0 bases; junction bases not matched to a gene: 2. Germline-derived CDR1 and CDR2 are SGDLS and YYNGEE. The CDR3 DNA reads TGTGCCAGCAGCGTGGGACAGATCTCCTACGAGCAGTACTTC. Protein sequence: CASSVGQISYEQYF.

This clone has more than one count but fewer than ten. V is TRBV7-9 and J is TRBJ1-1; D unclear. The CDR3 is 11 amino acids. Germline loops: CDR1 SEHNR, CDR2 FQNEAQ (reference sequence). Trimming shortened V by 5 bases and J by 10 bases, and 11 bases separated the two germline ends. The CDR3: CASSPSERAFF. CDR3 DNA: TGTGCCAGCAGCCCCTCGGAGCGAGCTTTCTTT.

The gene calls are TRBV28 and TRBJ1-1; no clear D gene. Germline-derived CDR1 and CDR2 are MDHEN and SYDVKM. The CDR3 contains 15 residues. V lost 5 bases and J 3 bases, leaving 16 bases between the germline ends. The CDR3 sequence: CASSTLTSPYTEAFF. CDR3 DNA: TGTGCCAGCAGTACACTGACAAGTCCCTACACTGAAGCTTTCTTT.

This chain links TRBV15 with TRBJ2-7, with TRBD1 as a possible D gene (6 bases). Germline lookup yields CDR1 LNHNV and CDR2 YYDKDF (reference sequence). The CDR3 contains 15 residues. Trimming removed 3 bases at V and 0 bases at J, with 12 bases between. CDR3 protein: CATSRATGLSYEQYF. CDR3 DNA sequence: TGTGCCACCAGCAGGGCTACAGGGCTCTCCTACGAGCAGTACTTC.

The V call is TRBV19, the J call TRBJ1-2; D unresolved. V was pared by 5 bases and J by 5 bases, with 9 bases between. This CDR3 contains 12 residues. The germline V gene encodes CDR1 LNHDA and CDR2 SQIVND (reference sequence). The CDR3 region has the DNA TGTGCCAGTAGTTTCACGGGGTATGGCTACACCTTC. Translated: CASSFTGYGYTF.

The chain recombines TRBV27 with TRBJ2-3; D remains ambiguous. The V end was cut by 2 bases, the J end by 1 base, with 4 bases between. The CDR3 totals 13 residues. Germline CDR1 MNHEY, CDR2 SMNVEV (reference sequence). The CDR3 bases are TGTGCCAGCAGTTTACCGGGCACAGATACGCAGTATTTT. Translation gives CASSLPGTDTQYF.

This clone appeared a few times. The chain uses TRBV29-1 and TRBJ1-1; D remains unclear. Germline CDR1 reads SQVTM; CDR2 reads ANQGSEA. This CDR3 is 10 amino acids long. Trimming removed 5 bases at V and 3 bases at J, with 4 bases between. CDR3 nucleotide sequence: TGCAGCGTTTCGGACACTGAAGCTTTCTTT. Amino acids: CSVSDTEAFF.

This rearrangement joins TRBV30 to TRBJ2-5; a weak D match, TRBD2 (7 bases). Germline lookup yields CDR1 GTSNPN and CDR2 SVGIG (reference sequence). With 4 bases removed from V and 4 bases from J, the gap between germline ends came to 16 bases. CDR3 length: 14 amino acids. CDR3 protein: CAWNGGEGGETQYF. The DNA of the CDR3 is TGTGCCTGGAATGGAGGGGAGGGGGGAGAGACCCAGTACTTC. The whole variable domain, filled in from reference TRBV30 and TRBJ2-5, reads SQTIHQWPATLVQPVGSPLSLECTVEGTSNPNLYWYRQAAGRGLQLLFYSVGIGQISSEVPQNLSASRPQDRQFILSSKKLLLSDSGFYLCAWNGGEGGETQYFGPGTRLLVL.

This sequence joins TRBV18 and TRBJ2-7; 11 bases agree with TRBD1. The ends lost 3 bases at V and 4 bases at J; junction bases unmatched: 2. Germline assignment: CDR1 KGHSH and CDR2 LQKENI. This CDR3 is built from 14 residues. The CDR3 loop reads CASSPGTGGYEQYF. CDR3 nucleotides: TGTGCCAGCTCACCCGGGACAGGGGGATACGAGCAGTACTTC.

This clone was counted a few times. V and J are TRBV7-9 and TRBJ1-5; TRBD1 might be the D (6 bases). V lost 3 bases and J lost 4, with 13 bases in between. The length of the CDR3 is 15 residues. The germline V gene encodes CDR1 SEHNR and CDR2 FQNEAQ (reference sequence). The DNA for the CDR3 is TGTGCCAGCAGCTTTGAGGGGGAATGGAATCAGCCCCAGCATTTT. Amino acid sequence: CASSFEGEWNQPQHF.

The chain links TRBV11-3 to TRBJ2-7, with TRBD1 as a possible D gene (6 bases). The germline gives CDR1 SGHNT, CDR2 YENEEA. Deletions cut 5 bases from V and 7 bases from J, with 12 bases between. CDR3 length: 12 residues. The CDR3 loop is CASSVTGGEQYF. The CDR3 DNA reads as TGTGCCAGCAGCGTGACAGGTGGAGAGCAGTACTTC.

This clone was found a few times. The V call is TRBV9, the J call TRBJ2-1; weak D call: TRBD2 (5 bases). Germline assignment: CDR1 SGDLS and CDR2 YYNGEE. Trimming removed 0 bases from V and 0 bases from J, with 10 bases in between. CDR3 size: 16 residues. In nucleotides, the CDR3 is TGTGCCAGCAGCGTAGACAGCGGAAGCTCCTACAATGAGCAGTTCTTC. Protein sequence: CASSVDSGSSYNEQFF. Variable domain in full (rest from reference TRBV9 and TRBJ2-1): DSGVTQTPKHLITATGQRVTLRCSPRSGDLSVYWYQQSLDQGLQFLIQYYNGEERAKGNILERFSAQQFPDLHSELNLSSLELGDSALYFCASSVDSGSSYNEQFFGPGTRLTVL.

The rearrangement joins TRBV6-5 to TRBJ2-7, with D perhaps matching TRBD1 (6 bases). CDR3 length: 13 amino acids. Between the trimmed V and J ends, which lost 6 bases and 2 bases, there was a span of 11 bases. Germline V gene data show CDR1 as MNHEY and CDR2 as SVGAGI. The CDR3 region is CASRETGTYEQYF. CDR3 nucleotide sequence: TGTGCCAGCAGGGAAACAGGGACCTACGAGCAGTACTTC.

This clone was counted between two and nine times. V is TRBV5-1 and J is TRBJ2-2; 7 nucleotides align to TRBD1. There are 16 residues in the CDR3. The J segment lost 0 bases and the V segment lost 3 bases, leaving 5 bases of the junction unmatched. Germline CDR1 and CDR2: SGHRS and YFSETQ. CDR3 residues: CASSWTGTANTGELFF. Written as DNA, the CDR3 is TGCGCCAGCAGCTGGACCGGGACAGCGAACACCGGGGAGCTGTTTTTT.

This chain joins TRBV6-5 and TRBJ1-3; D uncertain. Germline V gene sequence: CDR1 MNHEY, CDR2 SVGAGI. This CDR3 region has 14 residues. Between the trimmed V and J ends, which lost 6 bases and 0 bases, there was a span of 9 bases. DNA of the CDR3: TGTGCCAGCAGAACAACGGGCTCTGGAAACACCATATATTTT. It yields the protein CASRTTGSGNTIYF.

This clone was counted between two and nine times. This chain uses TRBV5-1 with TRBJ2-3, with 8 bases aligning to TRBD1. The germline V gene has CDR1 SGHRS and CDR2 YFSETQ. The CDR3 is 15 residues long. The V gene end was trimmed by 3 bases and the J gene end by 0 bases; junction bases not matched to a gene: 3. The CDR3 DNA reads as TGCGCCAGCAGCTCCCGGACAGGGAGCACAGATACGCAGTATTTT. This gives the protein CASSSRTGSTDTQYF.

This clone was seen more than once but under ten times. The genes are TRBV11-2 and TRBJ2-2, with D hard to call. The CDR3 covers 13 residues. Trimming took off 5 bases at V and 5 bases at J, with 9 bases between the two ends. Per germline, CDR1 SGHAT and CDR2 FQNNGV. DNA for the CDR3: TGTGCCAGCAGCCCCCACGAGACCGGGGAGCTGTTTTTT. Protein sequence: CASSPHETGELFF.

There are a few counts of this clone. The V and J genes are TRBV14 and TRBJ2-1; D uncertain. Germline-derived CDR1 and CDR2 are SGHDN and FVKESK. The ends were cut back, 0 bases at V and 4 bases at J, with 4 bases in the middle. This CDR3 region has 13 residues. CDR3 sequence (DNA): TGTGCCAGCAGCCAAGACCCGTACAATGAGCAGTTCTTC. It translates to CASSQDPYNEQFF.

V usage is TRBV29-1 and J usage is TRBJ2-7, with 10 nucleotides matching TRBD2. The CDR3 is made up of 13 amino acids. Per germline, CDR1 SQVTM and CDR2 ANQGSEA. Trimming at V came to 6 bases and at J to 4 bases, leaving 6 bases not matched to a gene. The chain's CDR3 is CSVASGSTYEQYF. The CDR3 nucleotides read TGCAGCGTCGCTAGCGGGAGTACGTACGAGCAGTACTTC.

The rearrangement links TRBV4-2 to TRBJ2-2, with no clear D. The CDR3 sequence is 17 residues long. Trimming shortened V by 0 bases and J by 2 bases, and 13 bases separated the two germline ends. Germline assignment: CDR1 LGHNA and CDR2 YNFKEQ. CDR3 amino acids: CASSQEVVGLNTGELFF. The CDR3 DNA follows: TGTGCCAGCAGCCAAGAAGTGGTGGGCCTTAACACCGGGGAGCTGTTTTTT.

This clone was counted between two and nine times. The V call is TRBV9, the J call TRBJ2-2; D remains ambiguous. The CDR3 runs 16 residues. Trimming left V 1 base short and J 1 base short, with 11 bases between. Germline V lookup: CDR1 SGDLS, CDR2 YYNGEE. In DNA, the CDR3 is TGTGCCAGCAGCGTAAGTTCGTGGCAGAACACCGGGGAGCTGTTTTTT. Its translation is CASSVSSWQNTGELFF.

There are a few counts of this clone. The chain carries TRBV18 and TRBJ2-5, with TRBD1 matching over 9 bases. The CDR3 contains 15 residues. J gave up 4 bases and V 6 bases, and 9 bases lay outside the gene matches. Per germline, CDR1 KGHSH and CDR2 LQKENI. In DNA, the CDR3 is TGTGCCAGCTCGCACCGGGACAGGGATTCAGAGACCCAGTACTTC. Its translation: CASSHRDRDSETQYF.

This clone turned up a few times. The chain couples TRBV2 to TRBJ2-1; D is unresolved. In germline, CDR1 is SNHLY, CDR2 FYNNEI. V was trimmed by 3 bases and J by 5 bases, leaving 8 bases between them. This CDR3 has 13 residues. The CDR3 here is CASSELRHNEQFF. DNA for the CDR3: TGTGCCAGCAGTGAGTTGCGGCACAATGAGCAGTTCTTC.

The table lists this clone with a few counts. The V and J genes are TRBV27 and TRBJ1-2, with a weak D call TRBD1 (5 bases). The CDR3 has 13 amino acids. Trimming shortened V by 6 bases and J by 5 bases, and 13 bases separated the two germline ends. Germline V lookup: CDR1 MNHEY, CDR2 SMNVEV (reference sequence). In DNA, the CDR3 is TGTGCCAGCAGCTCTGAGCCAGGGTATGGCTACACCTTC. Its translation is CASSSEPGYGYTF.